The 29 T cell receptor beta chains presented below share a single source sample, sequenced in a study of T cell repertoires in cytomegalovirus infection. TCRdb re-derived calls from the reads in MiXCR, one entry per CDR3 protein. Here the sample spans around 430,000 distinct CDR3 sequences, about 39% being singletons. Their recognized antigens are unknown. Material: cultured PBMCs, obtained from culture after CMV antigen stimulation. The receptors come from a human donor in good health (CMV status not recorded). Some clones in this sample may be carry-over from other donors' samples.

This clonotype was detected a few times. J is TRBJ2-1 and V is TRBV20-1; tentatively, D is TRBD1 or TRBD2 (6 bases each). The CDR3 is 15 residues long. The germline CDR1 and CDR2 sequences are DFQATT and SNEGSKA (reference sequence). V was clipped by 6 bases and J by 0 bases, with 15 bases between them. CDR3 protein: CSAEGGPSSYNEQFF. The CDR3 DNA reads TGCAGTGCCGAGGGGGGACCTAGCTCCTACAATGAGCAGTTCTTC.

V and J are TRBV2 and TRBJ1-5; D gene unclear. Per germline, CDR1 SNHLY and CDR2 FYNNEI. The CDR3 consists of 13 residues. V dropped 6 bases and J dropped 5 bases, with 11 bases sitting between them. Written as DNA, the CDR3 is TGTGCCAGCAGGGAGACGGACTATCAGCCCCAGCATTTT. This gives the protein CASRETDYQPQHF.

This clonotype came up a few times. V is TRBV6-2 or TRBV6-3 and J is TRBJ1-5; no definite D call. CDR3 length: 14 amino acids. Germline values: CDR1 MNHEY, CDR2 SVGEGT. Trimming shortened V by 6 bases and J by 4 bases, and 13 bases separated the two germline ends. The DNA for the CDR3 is TGTGCCAGCAGCGAGAACAAATATAATCAGCCCCAGCATTTT. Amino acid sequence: CASSENKYNQPQHF.

The DNA for the CDR3 is TGTGCCAGCAGCAGGGACGCCGCCTATAATTCACCCCTCCACTTT. Its translation is CASSRDAAYNSPLHF. This sequence joins TRBV7-2 and TRBJ1-6, with TRBD1 as a possible D gene (5 bases). V was shortened by 5 bases and J by 2 bases, with 10 bases between the two germline ends. Per germline, CDR1 SGHTA and CDR2 FQGNSA. The CDR3 consists of 15 residues. The whole variable domain, filled in from reference TRBV7-2 and TRBJ1-6, reads GAGVSQSPSNKVTEKGKDVELRCDPISGHTALYWYRQSLGQGLEFLIYFQGNSAPDKSGLPSDRFSAERTGGSVSTLTIQRTQQEDSAVYLCASSRDAAYNSPLHFGNGTRLTVT.

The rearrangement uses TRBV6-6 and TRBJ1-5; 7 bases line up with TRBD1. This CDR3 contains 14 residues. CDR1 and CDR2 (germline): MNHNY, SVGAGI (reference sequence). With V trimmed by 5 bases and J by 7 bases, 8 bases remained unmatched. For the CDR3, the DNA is TGTGCCAGCAGTAAGCGACAGGGAGGCCAGCCCCAGCATTTT. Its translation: CASSKRQGGQPQHF.

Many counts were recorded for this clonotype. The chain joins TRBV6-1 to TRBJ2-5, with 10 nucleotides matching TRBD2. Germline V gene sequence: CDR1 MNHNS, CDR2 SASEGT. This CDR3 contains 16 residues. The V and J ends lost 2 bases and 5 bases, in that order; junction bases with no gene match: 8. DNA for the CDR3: TGTGCCAGCAGTGAAATCCCTAGCGGGGGAAAGGAGACCCAGTACTTC. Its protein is CASSEIPSGGKETQYF.

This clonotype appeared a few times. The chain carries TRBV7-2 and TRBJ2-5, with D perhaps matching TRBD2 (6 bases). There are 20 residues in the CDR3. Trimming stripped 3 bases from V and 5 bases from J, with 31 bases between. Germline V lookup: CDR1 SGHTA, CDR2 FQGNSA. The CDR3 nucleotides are TGTGCCAGCAGCTTCACCCCCCCGGCGCGACGAACAACCGGAGGGGAGACCCAGTACTTC. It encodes CASSFTPPARRTTGGETQYF.

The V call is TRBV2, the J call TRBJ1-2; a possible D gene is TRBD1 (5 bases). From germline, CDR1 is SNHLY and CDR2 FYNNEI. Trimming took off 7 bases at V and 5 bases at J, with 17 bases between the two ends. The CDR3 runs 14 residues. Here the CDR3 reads CASIIPDRLYGYTF. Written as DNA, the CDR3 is TGTGCCAGCATTATACCTGACAGACTTTATGGCTACACCTTC.

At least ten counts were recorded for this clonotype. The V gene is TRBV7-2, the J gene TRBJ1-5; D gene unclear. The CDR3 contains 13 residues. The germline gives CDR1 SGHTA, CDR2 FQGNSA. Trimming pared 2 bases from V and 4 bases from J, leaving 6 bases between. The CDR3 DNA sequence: TGTGCCAGCAGCTTATGGGAGAATCAGCCCCAGCATTTT. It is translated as CASSLWENQPQHF.

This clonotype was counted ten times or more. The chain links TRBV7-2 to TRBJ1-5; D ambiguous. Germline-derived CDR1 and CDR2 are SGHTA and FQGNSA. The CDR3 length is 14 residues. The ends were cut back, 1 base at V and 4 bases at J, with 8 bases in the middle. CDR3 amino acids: CASSLDGYNQPQHF. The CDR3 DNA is TGTGCCAGCAGCTTAGACGGATATAATCAGCCCCAGCATTTT.

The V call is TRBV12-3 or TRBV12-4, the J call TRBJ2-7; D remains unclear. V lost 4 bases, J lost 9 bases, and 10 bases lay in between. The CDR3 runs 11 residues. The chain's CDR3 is CASSSQRLQYF. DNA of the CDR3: TGTGCCAGCAGTTCACAGAGGCTGCAGTACTTC.

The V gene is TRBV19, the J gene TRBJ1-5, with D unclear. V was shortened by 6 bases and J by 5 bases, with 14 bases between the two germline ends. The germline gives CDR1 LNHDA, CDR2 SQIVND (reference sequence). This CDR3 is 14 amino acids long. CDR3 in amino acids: CASSTLSEDQPQHF. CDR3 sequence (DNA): TGTGCCAGTAGCACATTATCGGAGGATCAGCCCCAGCATTTT.

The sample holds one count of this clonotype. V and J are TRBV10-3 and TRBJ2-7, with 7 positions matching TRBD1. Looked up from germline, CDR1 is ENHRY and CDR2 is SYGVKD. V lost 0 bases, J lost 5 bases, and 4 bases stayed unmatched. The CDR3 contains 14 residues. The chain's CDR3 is CAISESSTGNEQYF. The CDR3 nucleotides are TGTGCCATCAGTGAGTCTTCGACAGGGAACGAGCAGTACTTC.

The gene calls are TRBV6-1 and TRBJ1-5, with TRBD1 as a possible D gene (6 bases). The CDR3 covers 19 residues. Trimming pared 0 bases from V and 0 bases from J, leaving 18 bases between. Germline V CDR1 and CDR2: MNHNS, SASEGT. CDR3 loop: CASSEASTGPYYSNQPQHF. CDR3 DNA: TGTGCCAGCAGTGAAGCATCGACAGGCCCCTACTATAGCAATCAGCCCCAGCATTTT.

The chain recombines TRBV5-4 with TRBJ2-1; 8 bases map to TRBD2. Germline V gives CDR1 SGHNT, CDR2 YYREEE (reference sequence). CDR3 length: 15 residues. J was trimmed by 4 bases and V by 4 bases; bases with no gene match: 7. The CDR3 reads CASSQSGGPYNEQFF. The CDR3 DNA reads TGTGCCAGCAGCCAAAGCGGGGGCCCTTACAATGAGCAGTTCTTC.

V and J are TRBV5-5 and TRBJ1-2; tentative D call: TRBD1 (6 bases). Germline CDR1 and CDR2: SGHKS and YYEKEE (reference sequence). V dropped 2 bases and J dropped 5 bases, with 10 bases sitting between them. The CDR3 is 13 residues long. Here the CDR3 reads CASSLQGRYGYTF. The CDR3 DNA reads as TGTGCCAGCAGCTTACAGGGAAGATATGGCTACACCTTC. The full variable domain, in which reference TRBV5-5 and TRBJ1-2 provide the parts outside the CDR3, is DAGVTQSPTHLIKTRGQQVTLRCSPISGHKSVSWYQQVLGQGPQFIFQYYEKEERGRGNFPDRFSARQFPNYSSELNVNALLLGDSALYLCASSLQGRYGYTFGSGTRLTVV.

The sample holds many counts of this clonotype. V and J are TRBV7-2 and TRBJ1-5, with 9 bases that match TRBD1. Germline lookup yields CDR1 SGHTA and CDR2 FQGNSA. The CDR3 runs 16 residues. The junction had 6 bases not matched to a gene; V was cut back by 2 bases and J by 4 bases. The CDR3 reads CASSLTWTGANQPQHF. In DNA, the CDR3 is TGTGCCAGCAGCTTAACCTGGACAGGGGCGAATCAGCCCCAGCATTTT.

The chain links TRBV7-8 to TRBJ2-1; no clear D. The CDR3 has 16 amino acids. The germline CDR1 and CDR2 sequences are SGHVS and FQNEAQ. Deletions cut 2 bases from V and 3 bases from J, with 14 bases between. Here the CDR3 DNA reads TGTGCCAGCAGCTTAATGGTCGGGCCGGTCTACAATGAGCAGTTCTTC. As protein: CASSLMVGPVYNEQFF.

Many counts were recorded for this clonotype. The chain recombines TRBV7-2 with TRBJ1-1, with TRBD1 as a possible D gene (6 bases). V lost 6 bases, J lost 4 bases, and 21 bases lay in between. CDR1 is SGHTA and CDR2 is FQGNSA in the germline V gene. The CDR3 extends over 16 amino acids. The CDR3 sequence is CASSSPRTGLTTEAFF. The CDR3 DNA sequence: TGTGCCAGCAGTTCCCCCCGCACAGGGCTAACCACTGAAGCTTTCTTT.

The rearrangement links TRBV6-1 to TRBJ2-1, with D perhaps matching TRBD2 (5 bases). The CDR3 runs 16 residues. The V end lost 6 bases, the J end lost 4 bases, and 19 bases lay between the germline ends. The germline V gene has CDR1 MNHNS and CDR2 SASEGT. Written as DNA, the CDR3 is TGTGCCAGCAGCACCGTAACTAGTTACCGATACAATGAGCAGTTCTTC. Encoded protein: CASSTVTSYRYNEQFF.

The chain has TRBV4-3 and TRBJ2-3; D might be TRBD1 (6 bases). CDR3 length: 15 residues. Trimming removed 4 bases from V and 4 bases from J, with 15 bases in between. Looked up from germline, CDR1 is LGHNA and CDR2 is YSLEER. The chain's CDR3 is CASSLRRQASDTQYF. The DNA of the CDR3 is TGCGCCAGCAGCCTCAGAAGACAGGCCTCAGATACGCAGTATTTT.

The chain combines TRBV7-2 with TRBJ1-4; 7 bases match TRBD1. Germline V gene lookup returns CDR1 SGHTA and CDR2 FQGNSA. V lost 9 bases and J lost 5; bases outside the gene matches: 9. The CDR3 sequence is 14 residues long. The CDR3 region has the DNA TGTGCCAGGAGCAACGGACAGGAAAATGAAAAACTGTTTTTT. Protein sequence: CARSNGQENEKLFF.

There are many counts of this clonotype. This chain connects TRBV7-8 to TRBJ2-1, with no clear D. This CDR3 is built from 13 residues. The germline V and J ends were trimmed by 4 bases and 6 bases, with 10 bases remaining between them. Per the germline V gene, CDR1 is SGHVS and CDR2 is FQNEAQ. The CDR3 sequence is CASSSAVGNEQFF. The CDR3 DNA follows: TGTGCCAGCAGCTCCGCTGTGGGCAATGAGCAGTTCTTC.

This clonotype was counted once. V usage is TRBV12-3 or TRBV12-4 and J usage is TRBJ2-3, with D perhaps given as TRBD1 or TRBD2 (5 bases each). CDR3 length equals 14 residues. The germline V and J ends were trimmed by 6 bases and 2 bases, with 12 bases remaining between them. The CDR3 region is CASSSVGTTDTQYF. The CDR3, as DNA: TGTGCCAGCAGCTCGGTAGGGACCACAGATACGCAGTATTTT.

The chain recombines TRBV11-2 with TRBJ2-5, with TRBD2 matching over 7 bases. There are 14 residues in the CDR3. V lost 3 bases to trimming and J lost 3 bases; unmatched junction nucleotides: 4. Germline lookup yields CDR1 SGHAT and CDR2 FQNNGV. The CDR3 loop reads CASSLGGTKETQYF. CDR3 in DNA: TGTGCCAGCAGCTTGGGGGGGACCAAAGAGACCCAGTACTTC.

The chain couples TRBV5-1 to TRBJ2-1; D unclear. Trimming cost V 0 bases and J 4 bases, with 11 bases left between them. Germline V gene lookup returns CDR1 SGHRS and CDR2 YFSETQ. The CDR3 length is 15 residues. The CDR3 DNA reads TGCGCCAGCAGCTTGGCCAACGGTCTGTACAATGAGCAGTTCTTC. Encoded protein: CASSLANGLYNEQFF.

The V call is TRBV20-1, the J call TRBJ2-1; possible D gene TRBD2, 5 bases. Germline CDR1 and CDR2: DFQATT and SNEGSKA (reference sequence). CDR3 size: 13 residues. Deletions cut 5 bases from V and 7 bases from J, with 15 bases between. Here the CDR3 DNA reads TGCAGTGCTGGATCAAGAGCGGATAATGAGCAGTTCTTC. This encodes CSAGSRADNEQFF.

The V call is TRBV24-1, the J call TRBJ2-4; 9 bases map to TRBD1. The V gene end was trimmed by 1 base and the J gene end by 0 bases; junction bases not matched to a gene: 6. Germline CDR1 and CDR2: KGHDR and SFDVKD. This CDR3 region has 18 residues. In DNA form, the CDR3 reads TGTGCCACCAGTGATTTCGTGGACAGGGGTCTAGCCAAAAACATTCAGTACTTC. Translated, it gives CATSDFVDRGLAKNIQYF.

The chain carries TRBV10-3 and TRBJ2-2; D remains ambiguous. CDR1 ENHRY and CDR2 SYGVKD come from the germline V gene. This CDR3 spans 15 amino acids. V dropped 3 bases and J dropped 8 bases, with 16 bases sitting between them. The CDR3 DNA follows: TGTGCCATCAGTGAATCTCGCCAGGTCGGAGGGGAGCTGTTTTTT. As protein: CAISESRQVGGELFF.